The 14 T cell receptor beta chains reported below all come from one sample, sequenced in a study of a mutant IDH1 vaccine in newly diagnosed glioma. Time point given: week 11, during vaccination. Every vaccination contained 300 ug of the mutant IDH1 20-mer peptide and was paired with topical imiquimod. Repertoires were generated with immunoSEQ multiplex PCR, while TCRdb's copy carries only in-frame clones and drops some. The sample lists fewer than 75,000 clones, around 85% seen once, with 9% to 10% in the top ten. No antigens are known for them. This specimen consisted of PBMCs, obtained from a glioma patient whose treatment included an IDH1 peptide vaccine. These receptors came from a woman aged 45-65 years with glioma.

This chain links TRBV7-2 with TRBJ1-2; D is possibly TRBD1 (5 bases). The CDR3 runs to 15 residues. The germline V and J ends were trimmed by 5 bases and 2 bases, with 15 bases remaining between them. Germline lookup yields CDR1 SGHTA and CDR2 FQGNSA. Here the CDR3 reads CASSPQRDRNYGYTF. The CDR3 bases are TGTGCCAGCAGCCCACAGCGCGACAGAAACTATGGCTACACCTTC.

The chain carries TRBV12-5 and TRBJ1-1, with a weak D call TRBD1 (5 bases). Germline V gene sequence: CDR1 LGHNT, CDR2 FRNRAP. CDR3 length: 14 residues. Trimming removed 6 bases at V and 0 bases at J, with 11 bases between. The CDR3 sequence: CASGPGTLNTEAFF. DNA of the CDR3: TGTGCTAGTGGCCCCGGGACGTTGAACACTGAAGCTTTCTTT.

The V and J genes are TRBV2 and TRBJ2-7; D might be TRBD1 (5 bases). V dropped 6 bases and J dropped 3 bases, with 12 bases sitting between them. Germline values: CDR1 SNHLY, CDR2 FYNNEI. The CDR3 runs 13 residues. CDR3 in amino acids: CASSPGLFYEQYF. CDR3 in DNA: TGTGCCAGCAGCCCAGGGCTCTTCTACGAGCAGTACTTC.

This clone has just a few counts. This chain uses TRBV4-2 with TRBJ1-1; the D gene is possibly TRBD1 (6 bases). The CDR3 has 14 residues. Trimming shortened V by 4 bases and J by 6 bases, and 15 bases separated the two germline ends. CDR1 is LGHNA, CDR2 YNFKEQ, per germline. The CDR3 DNA reads as TGTGCCAGCAGCCGACCTAGACAGGCCCCTGAAGCTTTCTTT. Its protein is CASSRPRQAPEAFF.

Written as DNA, the CDR3 is TGTGCCAGCGGGGTGGGGGGCTCCCAAGAGACCCAGTACTTC. Amino acids: CASGVGGSQETQYF. The J gene is TRBJ2-5, the V gene TRBV6-1, with D perhaps TRBD1 or TRBD2 (6 bases each). This CDR3 is built from 14 residues. The germline gives CDR1 MNHNS, CDR2 SASEGT. Trimming removed 8 bases at V and 1 base at J, with 14 bases between.

V is TRBV7-2 and J is TRBJ1-5, with D possibly being TRBD1 (6 bases). V lost 4 bases and J lost 4, with 14 bases in between. This CDR3 spans 15 amino acids. Germline V gene sequence: CDR1 SGHTA, CDR2 FQGNSA. Written as DNA, the CDR3 is TGTGCCAGCAGCTGGAAAGGGGGTTGGAATCAGCCCCAGCATTTT. Its translation is CASSWKGGWNQPQHF.

The chain recombines TRBV4-2 with TRBJ2-5; 7 positions match TRBD2. The trim removed 2 bases at V and 0 bases at J, leaving 6 bases unmatched. This CDR3 comprises 16 residues. CDR1 and CDR2 (germline): LGHNA, YNFKEQ. Here the CDR3 DNA reads TGTGCCAGCAGCCAAAAAGCGGGGACTCACCAAGAGACCCAGTACTTC. It specifies CASSQKAGTHQETQYF.

V usage is TRBV27 and J usage is TRBJ1-2; D is ambiguous. The CDR3 extends over 15 amino acids. Germline-derived CDR1 and CDR2 are MNHEY and SMNVEV (reference sequence). Trimming removed 6 bases at V and 4 bases at J, with 18 bases between. DNA of the CDR3: TGTGCCAGCAGCCCCCGTTTGGGCAGCGGCTATGGCTACACCTTC. As protein: CASSPRLGSGYGYTF.

The rearrangement links TRBV5-4 to TRBJ1-2; TRBD1 is a possible D gene (6 bases). V was trimmed by 4 bases and J by 2 bases, leaving 15 bases between them. This CDR3 has 15 amino acids. The germline V gene encodes CDR1 SGHNT and CDR2 YYREEE (reference sequence). The CDR3 reads CASSPSGTKNYGYTF. CDR3 sequence (DNA): TGTGCCAGCAGCCCCTCCGGGACAAAGAACTATGGCTACACCTTC. The complete variable domain, with remaining parts taken from reference TRBV5-4 and TRBJ1-2, reads ETGVTQSPTHLIKTRGQQVTLRCSSQSGHNTVSWYQQALGQGPQFIFQYYREEENGRGNFPPRFSGLQFPNYSSELNVNALELDDSALYLCASSPSGTKNYGYTFGSGTRLTVV.

The rearrangement uses TRBV30 and TRBJ1-2; 9 bases align to TRBD1. The CDR3 is 13 residues long. Germline trimming cut 1 base from V and 8 bases from J; bases unmatched to any gene: 5. Looked up from germline, CDR1 is GTSNPN and CDR2 is SVGIG (reference sequence). The DNA for the CDR3 is TGTGCCTGGAGTGCACAGGGGGCAGGGGGCTACACCTTC. Translated, it gives CAWSAQGAGGYTF.

This clone was counted a few times. The chain joins TRBV7-3 to TRBJ2-1; TRBD2 matches 13 bases. Germline V lookup: CDR1 SGHTA, CDR2 FQGTGA. The J segment lost 2 bases and the V segment lost 6 bases, leaving 13 bases of the junction unmatched. The CDR3 runs to 19 residues. CDR3 nucleotide sequence: TGTGCCAGCAGTTATCACCCTACTAGCGGGGGGGGACCCTACAATGAGCAGTTCTTC. Its translation is CASSYHPTSGGGPYNEQFF.

J is TRBJ1-4 and V is TRBV5-5, with D possibly being TRBD1 (6 bases). There are 15 residues in the CDR3. Trimming removed 5 bases from V and 8 bases from J, with 19 bases in between. Germline V CDR1 and CDR2: SGHKS, YYEKEE (reference sequence). CDR3 sequence (DNA): TGTGCCAGCAGACCTAAAACAGGGTCTGAGGAAAAACTGTTTTTT. It encodes CASRPKTGSEEKLFF.

The rearrangement uses TRBV7-9 and TRBJ1-1; D remains ambiguous. Germline V gives CDR1 SEHNR, CDR2 FQNEAQ (reference sequence). The CDR3 has 13 residues. V lost 3 bases, J lost 1 base, and 6 bases lay in between. Here the CDR3 DNA reads TGTGCCAGCAGCTTTGTACAGAACACTGAAGCTTTCTTT. Translated: CASSFVQNTEAFF. Variable domain in full (rest from reference TRBV7-9 and TRBJ1-1): DTGVSQNPRHKITKRGQNVTFRCDPISEHNRLYWYRQTLGQGPEFLTYFQNEAQLEKSRLLSDRFSAERPKGSFSTLEIQRTEQGDSAMYLCASSFVQNTEAFFGQGTRLTVV.

The rearrangement links TRBV2 to TRBJ2-7; 8 bases fit TRBD1. In germline, CDR1 is SNHLY, CDR2 FYNNEI. CDR3 size: 12 residues. Trimming at V came to 6 bases and at J to 6 bases, leaving 4 bases not matched to a gene. CDR3 protein: CASRATGAEQYF. The CDR3 region has the DNA TGTGCCAGCAGGGCGACAGGGGCCGAGCAGTACTTC.